These 15 T cell receptor beta chains were sequenced from one sample in a study of CD8 T cells in ankylosing spondylitis. TCRdb reprocessed the 5' RACE reads via MiXCR and lists one record per CDR3 protein. The sample records approximately 250,000 distinct CDR3 sequences, around 32% being singletons. Sequencing used blood, either unsorted or a sorted T cell fraction (not recorded which). The receptor set was obtained from a male donor with ankylosing spondylitis or in good health (not recorded which).

This clonotype was counted a few times. The rearrangement joins TRBV20-1 to TRBJ2-3; 11 bases fit TRBD2. In germline, CDR1 is DFQATT, CDR2 SNEGSKA (reference sequence). V gave up 5 bases and J gave up 0 bases; unmatched junction bases: 4. CDR3 length equals 15 residues. As DNA, the CDR3 is TGCAGTGCTGGACGACTAGCGGGGAGCACAGATACGCAGTATTTT. Its protein is CSAGRLAGSTDTQYF.

The V and J genes are TRBV5-8 and TRBJ1-2; D gene unclear. Germline CDR1 and CDR2: SGHTS and YDEGEE. V was shortened by 5 bases and J by 2 bases, with 19 bases between the two germline ends. CDR3 length equals 16 residues. The DNA of the CDR3 is TGTGCCAGCAGTCTGCCGAGGGTCAGTCAGAACTATGGCTACACCTTC. It is translated as CASSLPRVSQNYGYTF.

The sample holds a few counts of this clonotype. V gene TRBV3-1 combines with J gene TRBJ1-1, with 7 bases identical to TRBD1. The junction had 4 bases not matched to a gene; V was cut back by 3 bases and J by 3 bases. The CDR3 has 14 amino acids. From germline, CDR1 is LGHDT and CDR2 YNNKEL (reference sequence). CDR3 in amino acids: CASSQWDSDTEAFF. The CDR3 bases are TGTGCCAGCAGCCAGTGGGACAGTGACACTGAAGCTTTCTTT.

The V and J genes are TRBV20-1 and TRBJ1-1; D uncertain. In germline, CDR1 is DFQATT, CDR2 SNEGSKA (reference sequence). The length of the CDR3 is 12 residues. The ends were cut back, 1 base at V and 1 base at J, with 4 bases in the middle. The CDR3 sequence is CSARGRNTEAFF. The CDR3 coding sequence is TGCAGTGCTAGAGGACGGAACACTGAAGCTTTCTTT.

There are many counts of this clonotype. The chain has TRBV20-1 and TRBJ2-7, with 7 bases aligning to TRBD1. The junction had 11 bases not matched to a gene; V was cut back by 8 bases and J by 4 bases. This CDR3 is 13 amino acids long. Germline CDR1 DFQATT, CDR2 SNEGSKA (reference sequence). The CDR3 loop is CSPDRDRAYEQYF. DNA for the CDR3: TGCAGTCCCGACAGGGACAGAGCTTACGAGCAGTACTTC.

The chain has TRBV7-8 and TRBJ1-4; no reliable D call. The CDR3 totals 15 residues. V was trimmed by 1 base and J by 3 bases, leaving 9 bases between them. Per the germline V gene, CDR1 is SGHVS and CDR2 is FQNEAQ. The CDR3 coding sequence is TGTGCCAGCAGCTTAGGCGGGTTCCCTAATGAAAAACTGTTTTTT. It encodes CASSLGGFPNEKLFF.

There are a few counts of this clonotype. This chain uses TRBV15 with TRBJ2-5, with a tentative D call TRBD2 (5 bases). Per germline, CDR1 LNHNV and CDR2 YYDKDF (reference sequence). Trimming left V 9 bases short and J 3 bases short, with 14 bases between. The CDR3 has 13 amino acids. CDR3 protein: CATLLAGEETQYF. Here the CDR3 DNA reads TGTGCCACTCTTCTTGCGGGTGAAGAGACCCAGTACTTC.

This clonotype was recorded once. The chain carries TRBV28 and TRBJ2-3; the D gene is possibly TRBD2 (6 bases). Trimming took off 7 bases at V and 2 bases at J, with 13 bases between the two ends. The CDR3 is 14 amino acids. Germline CDR1 and CDR2: MDHEN and SYDVKM. CDR3: CASISSGYTDTQYF. The CDR3 region has the DNA TGTGCCAGCATCTCAAGCGGGTACACAGATACGCAGTATTTT.

CDR3 sequence (DNA): TGTGCCAGCAGCTTTAGTGTCGGATACGACAATGAGCAGTTCTTC. It is translated as CASSFSVGYDNEQFF. This chain connects TRBV11-2 to TRBJ2-1; unclear D gene. CDR3 length: 15 amino acids. V dropped 3 bases and J dropped 5 bases, with 14 bases sitting between them. Germline loops: CDR1 SGHAT, CDR2 FQNNGV.

V gene TRBV29-1 combines with J gene TRBJ1-1; 10 positions agree with TRBD1. The CDR3 spans 13 residues. CDR1 and CDR2 from the germline V gene are SQVTM and ANQGSEA. V lost 6 bases to trimming and J lost 3 bases; unmatched junction nucleotides: 4. CDR3 nucleotide sequence: TGCAGCGTAACAGGGACAGGGGACACTGAAGCTTTCTTT. Translation: CSVTGTGDTEAFF.

This clonotype has more than one count but fewer than ten. This chain joins TRBV9 and TRBJ2-7; TRBD1 might be the D (5 bases). The CDR3 has 15 amino acids. Germline lookup yields CDR1 SGDLS and CDR2 YYNGEE. V was shortened by 0 bases and J by 2 bases, with 12 bases between the two germline ends. In nucleotides, the CDR3 is TGTGCCAGCAGCGTAGATCAAGGGGCCGCCTACGAGCAGTACTTC. Protein product: CASSVDQGAAYEQYF.

The chain employs TRBV7-9 and TRBJ1-5, with 7 bases that match TRBD1. The trim removed 4 bases at V and 1 base at J, leaving 10 bases unmatched. The CDR3 spans 17 residues. Per the germline V gene, CDR1 is SEHNR and CDR2 is FQNEAQ (reference sequence). The CDR3 DNA reads TGTGCCAGCAGCTCGTCGACAGGGAGTCTGAGCAATCAGCCCCAGCATTTT. It is translated as CASSSSTGSLSNQPQHF.

This chain links TRBV5-5 with TRBJ2-5; D is unresolved. The CDR3 totals 14 residues. CDR1 is SGHKS and CDR2 is YYEKEE in the germline V gene (reference sequence). Deletions cut 0 bases from V and 0 bases from J, with 6 bases between. CDR3 in amino acids: CASSLDVYQETQYF. Here the CDR3 DNA reads TGTGCCAGCAGCTTGGATGTTTACCAAGAGACCCAGTACTTC.

V gene TRBV18 combines with J gene TRBJ2-3; TRBD1 matches 7 bases. After removal of 2 bases from V and 0 bases from J, the junction contained 11 bases not matched to a gene. The germline V gene encodes CDR1 KGHSH and CDR2 LQKENI. The CDR3 sequence is 18 residues long. Written as DNA, the CDR3 is TGTGCCAGCTCACCAAGGCCGGGACAGAAGTCTAGCACAGATACGCAGTATTTT. It codes for CASSPRPGQKSSTDTQYF.

The rearrangement uses TRBV7-3 and TRBJ2-1; 9 nucleotides match TRBD1. Germline V gene lookup returns CDR1 SGHTA and CDR2 FQGTGA. The junction had 8 bases not matched to a gene; V was cut back by 4 bases and J by 7 bases. The CDR3 runs to 15 residues. CDR3 residues: CASSYSTGGFNEQFF. The CDR3 bases are TGTGCCAGCAGCTACTCGACAGGGGGTTTTAATGAGCAGTTCTTC.